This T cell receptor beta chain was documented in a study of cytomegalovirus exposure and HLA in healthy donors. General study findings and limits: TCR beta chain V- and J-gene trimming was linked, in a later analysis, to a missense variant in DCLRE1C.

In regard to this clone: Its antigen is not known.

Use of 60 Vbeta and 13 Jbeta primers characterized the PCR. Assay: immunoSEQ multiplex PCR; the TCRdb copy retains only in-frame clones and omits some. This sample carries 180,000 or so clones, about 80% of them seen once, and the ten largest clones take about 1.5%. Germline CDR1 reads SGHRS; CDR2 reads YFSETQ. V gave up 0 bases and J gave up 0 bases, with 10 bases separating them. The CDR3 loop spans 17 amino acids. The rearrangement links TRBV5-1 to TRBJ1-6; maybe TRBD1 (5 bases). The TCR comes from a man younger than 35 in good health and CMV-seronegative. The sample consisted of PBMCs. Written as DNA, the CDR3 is TGCGCCAGCAGCTTGGCCGGGGGGAACTCCTATAATTCACCCCTCCACTTT. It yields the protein CASSLAGGNSYNSPLHF.